A single T cell receptor (beta chain) is shown here with its context. Its antigen remains unidentified. Per germline, CDR1 SGHVS and CDR2 FNYEAQ. The CDR3 contains 15 residues. Trimming took 1 base from V and 0 from J, leaving 9 bases between them. This record belongs to a study of cytomegalovirus exposure and HLA in healthy donors. Overall study context: Among several hundred genotyped donors, more than 65% fell in the Caucasian-associated ancestry cluster.

Findings and caveats of the study: A later analysis found that most CMV-associated TCR beta chains appeared HLA-restricted. Earlier analysis found most TCR beta V segments productive about 87% or about 30% of the time.

It was with 60 Vbeta and 13 Jbeta primers that the PCR ran. Sequenced by immunoSEQ multiplex PCR; TCRdb stores in-frame clones only, minus some. The listing contains some 120,000 clones. The chain recombines TRBV7-6 with TRBJ1-1; tentative D call: TRBD1 (6 bases). The TCR was taken from a man aged 18 to 35 in good health and CMV-seronegative. Specimen: PBMCs. CDR3 nucleotide sequence: TGTGCCAGCAGCTTAGTAGGACAGTTGAACACTGAAGCTTTCTTT. Its protein product is CASSLVGQLNTEAFF.